This entry describes one T cell receptor (beta chain). This sample is part of a study of T-cell reconstitution after alpha-beta-depleted transplantation in children. CDR1 is SGHAT, CDR2 FQNNGV, per germline. With V trimmed by 10 bases and J by 10 bases, 15 bases remained unmatched. The CDR3 is made up of 14 amino acids. The library targeted TCRbeta and was prepared with unique molecular identifiers. TCRdb independently ran MiXCR on the PCR reads; one entry per CDR3 protein. The table shows some 500,000 distinct CDR3 sequences, with over 25% occurring only once. The chain carries TRBV11-2 and TRBJ2-1, with 8 bases lining up with TRBD1. This specimen was PBMCs from the stem cell graft donor, taken from the stem cell graft. The sequence was obtained from a human donor who donated a stem cell graft to a child with aplastic anemia. The CDR3 DNA follows: TGTGCCACCACCGAGGACAGGGACTTCGGCGAGCAGTTCTTC. It yields the protein CATTEDRDFGEQFF.